This is a list of T cell receptor beta chains from one sample in a study of cytomegalovirus exposure and HLA in healthy donors. Sequencing was performed with immunoSEQ multiplex PCR; in TCRdb, only in-frame clones are kept and a portion is missing. Seen here are under 150,000 clones, 75% to 80% observed once, and the top ten hold 1.1%. The sample consisted of PBMCs. The receptors originated from a male donor in good health and CMV-seronegative. CDR3s include the opening cysteine and the closing phenylalanine or tryptophan. Each record gives: CDR3 protein, CDR3 DNA, clone size, J gene, V gene, D gene. The D gene is left open where the match is weak. Clone size is not always given. Where it is, it says once, few, many or a class for expanded clones.

CASSFSGGPNSYNEQFF TGTGCCAGCAGCTTTAGCGGGGGCCCTAATTCCTACAATGAGCAGTTCTTC . TRBJ2-1 TRBV7-6 TRBD2
CSIQSSERGAPRPYYEQYF TGCAGCATCCAATCCTCTGAACGGGGGGCTCCCCGCCCTTACTACGAGCAGTACTTC . TRBJ2-7 TRBV29-1 .
CASSYSTNSNQPQHF TGTGCCAGCAGTTACTCGACAAATAGCAATCAGCCCCAGCATTTT . TRBJ1-5 TRBV6-5 .
CASSDPPGDKQYF TGCGCCAGCAGCGACCCTCCCGGGGACAAGCAGTACTTC . TRBJ2-7 TRBV10-1 .
CASSRVPEEQYF TGTGCCAGCAGTCGGGTACCCGAAGAGCAGTACTTC . TRBJ2-7 TRBV2 .
CASSLRAANEQFF TGTGCCAGCAGCTTGCGGGCGGCTAATGAGCAGTTCTTC . TRBJ2-1 TRBV7-8 .
CASSNYRGPGEQFF TGTGCCAGCAGTAATTACAGGGGGCCGGGTGAGCAGTTCTTC . TRBJ2-1 TRBV6-1 TRBD1
CASIPRDRGIGGNQPQHF TGTGCCAGTATCCCCCGGGACAGGGGAATTGGCGGCAATCAGCCCCAGCATTTT . TRBJ1-5 TRBV19 TRBD1
CASSYSGGGGDTQYF TGTGCCAGCAGTTACTCGGGAGGAGGTGGAGATACGCAGTATTTT . TRBJ2-3 TRBV6-5 .
CASSLVRGESSYNSPLHF TGTGCCAGCAGCTTAGTCCGCGGAGAGAGCTCCTATAATTCACCCCTCCACTTT once TRBJ1-6 TRBV7-2 .
CASSSSAGQGVYGYTF TGTGCCAGCAGCTCGTCGGCGGGACAGGGAGTCTATGGCTACACCTTC . TRBJ1-2 TRBV7-8 TRBD1
CASSLGQGQSPLHF TGTGCCAGCAGTTTGGGACAGGGCCAGTCACCCCTCCACTTT . TRBJ1-6 TRBV27 TRBD1
CASSAEGETQYF TGTGCCAGCAGCGCAGAGGGCGAGACCCAGTACTTC . TRBJ2-5 TRBV9 .
CASSPITGEETQYF TGTGCCAGCAGCCCAATTACAGGGGAAGAGACCCAGTACTTC . TRBJ2-5 TRBV6-5 TRBD1
CASSSEGTGWNTDTQYF TGTGCCAGCAGCAGCGAAGGGACAGGGTGGAACACAGATACGCAGTATTTT . TRBJ2-3 TRBV7-8 TRBD1
CASSTTGVYEQYF TGTGCCAGTAGTACAACAGGGGTCTACGAGCAGTACTTC . TRBJ2-7 TRBV19 TRBD1
CASGGTGTEAFF TGTGCTAGTGGCGGAACAGGCACTGAAGCTTTCTTT . TRBJ1-1 TRBV12-5 .
CASSLPPDEQFF TGTGCCAGCAGCCTACCCCCCGATGAGCAGTTCTTC . TRBJ2-1 TRBV6-6 .
CASSLVPTDVAFF TGTGCCAGCAGCTTAGTACCGACAGATGTTGCTTTCTTT . TRBJ1-1 TRBV7-8 .
CASSSRTSGVEQYF TGTGCCAGCAGCTCGAGGACTAGCGGGGTGGAGCAGTACTTC few TRBJ2-7 TRBV11-2 TRBD2
CAWSRTGGSLNEKLFF TGTGCCTGGAGCCGGACAGGGGGCAGCCTTAATGAAAAACTGTTTTTT once TRBJ1-4 TRBV30 TRBD1
CASSVRGVNTDTQYF TGTGCCAGCAGCGTCCGGGGGGTCAACACAGATACGCAGTATTTT . TRBJ2-3 TRBV9 TRBD2
CASSSQRGGERETQYF TGTGCCAGCAGCTCACAGCGGGGGGGCGAGCGAGAGACCCAGTACTTC . TRBJ2-5 TRBV5-4 TRBD2
CASSEGGEGRNTEAFF TGTGCCAGCAGTGAGGGCGGGGAGGGAAGGAACACTGAAGCTTTCTTT . TRBJ1-1 TRBV2 .